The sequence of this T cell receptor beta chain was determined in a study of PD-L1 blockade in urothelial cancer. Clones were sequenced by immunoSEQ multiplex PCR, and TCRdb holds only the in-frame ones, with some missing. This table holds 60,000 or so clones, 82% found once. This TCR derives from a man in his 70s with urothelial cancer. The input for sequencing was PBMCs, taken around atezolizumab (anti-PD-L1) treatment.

Here the CDR3 DNA reads TGTGCCAGCGGAGACAGGACCCAAGAGACCCAGTACTTC. Translating it yields CASGDRTQETQYF. The genes are TRBV5-5 and TRBJ2-5; D possibly corresponds to TRBD1 (6 bases). Germline assignment: CDR1 SGHKS and CDR2 YYEKEE (reference sequence). Trimming removed 7 bases at V and 1 base at J, with 11 bases between. The CDR3 spans 13 residues.